The entry below gives a single T cell receptor (beta chain) sequence along with its context. Here immunoSEQ multiplex PCR was the method, and the copy in TCRdb shows in-frame clones only, minus some. The sample includes about 64,000 clones, around 90% of them seen just once. Germline V CDR1 and CDR2: SGDLS, YYNGEE. V was trimmed by 3 bases and J by 0 bases, leaving 14 bases between them. The CDR3 spans 16 residues. The record originates from a study of OX40 agonist ivuxolimab in advanced cancers. The rearrangement links TRBV9 to TRBJ2-3; D might be TRBD1 (6 bases). The TCR sequence derives from an adult with an advanced solid tumor such as melanoma, head and neck, liver or kidney cancer. Material: CD4+ or CD8+ T cells sorted from blood, obtained in a trial of the OX40 agonist ivuxolimab. In DNA, the CDR3 is TGTGCCAGCAGCGGATTCCGGGACACTAGCACAGATACGCAGTATTTT. It encodes CASSGFRDTSTDTQYF.